What follows is one T cell receptor beta chain and its context. The antigen remains unidentified. The sample originates from a study of graft-versus-host responses after intestinal transplantation. The overall study: All of the recipients had induction that used anti-thymocyte globulin, then tacrolimus and steroids for approximately 3 years. Study-wide results and limits: Allograft graft-versus-host to host-versus-graft clonal ratios ran high in patients with graft-donor T cell macrochimerism.

Repertoires were generated with immunoSEQ multiplex PCR, while TCRdb's copy carries only in-frame clones and drops some. The repertoire holds 85,000 to 100,000 clones, with roughly 90% as singletons. The germline gives CDR1 SGHTA, CDR2 FQGNSA. Germline trimming cut 3 bases from V and 4 bases from J; bases unmatched to any gene: 7. This CDR3 has 15 amino acids. This clonotype originated in a human donor who received an intestinal transplant. The V and J genes are TRBV7-2 and TRBJ2-7, with TRBD2 matching over 9 bases. Source: unstimulated CD4+ T cells sorted from spleen or lymph node cells, taken before intestinal transplant. The CDR3 protein is CASSLWRGGGYEQYF. The CDR3 DNA sequence: TGTGCCAGCAGCTTGTGGCGGGGGGGCGGATACGAGCAGTACTTC.